This T cell receptor beta chain stems from a study of PD-L1 blockade in urothelial cancer. On the study more broadly: Analyses used blood from 3 weeks (second dose) and 6 weeks after treatment start.

The CDR3 runs 12 residues. V was pared by 0 bases and J by 10 bases, with 9 bases between. The germline V gene encodes CDR1 ENHRY and CDR2 SYGVKD. Sequencing was performed with immunoSEQ multiplex PCR; in TCRdb, only in-frame clones are kept and a portion is missing. The sample carries around 70,000 clones, under 90% recorded once. Time point: pretreatment peripheral blood. Patients were living with locally advanced or metastatic urothelial carcinoma. For each patient, 1 to 8 samples were obtained, pretreatment and on-treatment. The sequence was obtained from a man in his 70s with urothelial cancer. V usage is TRBV10-3 and J usage is TRBJ1-1, with D maybe TRBD1 (5 bases). Sequencing was performed on PBMCs, taken around atezolizumab (anti-PD-L1) treatment. The CDR3 spells CAISESMGPAFF. CDR3 DNA: TGTGCCATCAGTGAGTCGATGGGGCCAGCTTTCTTT.